This T cell receptor (beta chain) originates from a study of T cell responses to AZD1222 COVID-19 vaccine. Germline CDR1 and CDR2: MDHEN and SYDVKM. Trimming cost V 7 bases and J 0 bases, with 7 bases left between them. This CDR3 has 13 amino acids. Generated by immunoSEQ multiplex PCR, the TCRdb table keeps only in-frame clones and is missing some. The sample lists approximately 97,000 clones, roughly 84% occurring once. Sequences were derived from peripheral blood, sampled on day 0 of AZD1222 vaccination. The origin of this receptor is an adult in good health. The chain joins TRBV28 to TRBJ1-5; D uncertain. CDR3 loop: CASTWGSNQPQHF. DNA for the CDR3: TGTGCCAGCACCTGGGGTAGCAATCAGCCCCAGCATTTT.